The 29 T cell receptor beta chains presented below share a single source sample, sequenced in a study of blood T cell repertoires in COVID-19. The assay was immunoSEQ multiplex PCR, and TCRdb's table has in-frame clones only and misses some. The top ten hold about 12% of the sample, which has some 130,000 clones, almost 85% seen once. Sequencing input: peripheral blood. Receptor source: a woman aged 25 to 39 who had recovered from COVID-19.

The chain is built from TRBV5-6 and TRBJ1-1; the match to TRBD1 covers 7 bases. Trimming took 0 bases from V and 1 from J; bases not matched to a gene: 6. The CDR3 has 16 residues. CDR1 and CDR2 from the germline V gene are SGHDT and YYEEEE. The DNA for the CDR3 is TGTGCCAGCAGCTTGGGTGTAGGGACAGCGAACACTGAAGCTTTCTTT. This gives the protein CASSLGVGTANTEAFF.

The V and J genes are TRBV6-1 and TRBJ2-4; 7 nucleotides agree with TRBD1. V was clipped by 0 bases and J by 2 bases; unmatched bases: 1. The CDR3 sequence is 15 residues long. Germline CDR1 MNHNS, CDR2 SASEGT. CDR3 in amino acids: CASSEAGQSKNIQYF. The CDR3 DNA reads TGTGCCAGCAGTGAAGCGGGACAGTCCAAAAACATTCAGTACTTC.

The rearrangement joins TRBV3-1 (or the pseudogene TRBV3-2) to TRBJ2-2; D might be TRBD2 (5 bases). Trimming left V 1 base short and J 2 bases short, with 8 bases between. This CDR3 region has 15 residues. Germline-derived CDR1 and CDR2 are LGHDT and YNNKEL (reference sequence). The CDR3 nucleotides are TGTGCCAGCAGCCAAGGAGCGGTAAACACCGGGGAGCTGTTTTTT. Translating it yields CASSQGAVNTGELFF.

The CDR3 coding sequence is TGTGCCAGTAGTATCCGAGCGGGAGGTCATGAGCAGTTCTTC. The encoded protein is CASSIRAGGHEQFF. J is TRBJ2-1 and V is TRBV19; 9 bases align to TRBD2. The CDR3 extends over 14 amino acids. The V gene end was trimmed by 3 bases and the J gene end by 8 bases; junction bases not matched to a gene: 5. In germline, CDR1 is LNHDA, CDR2 SQIVND (reference sequence).

This clone was recorded once. V usage is TRBV7-2 and J usage is TRBJ2-1, with 7 bases lining up with TRBD2. The ends lost 5 bases at V and 2 bases at J; junction bases unmatched: 12. The CDR3 totals 17 residues. Germline-derived CDR1 and CDR2 are SGHTA and FQGNSA. DNA of the CDR3: TGTGCCAGCAGCCGTTTTGCGGGGGAGGCCCCCTACAATGAGCAGTTCTTC. Translated: CASSRFAGEAPYNEQFF.

CDR3 protein: CASSSLGQGNEKLFF. DNA for the CDR3: TGTGCCAGCAGTTCCCTAGGACAGGGTAATGAAAAACTGTTTTTT. This chain connects TRBV6-5 to TRBJ1-4, with 8 bases matching TRBD1. This CDR3 comprises 15 residues. Looked up from germline, CDR1 is MNHEY and CDR2 is SVGAGI. V lost 4 bases to trimming and J lost 4 bases; unmatched junction nucleotides: 5.

J is TRBJ1-1 and V is TRBV27; D is undetermined. The ends were cut back, 0 bases at V and 6 bases at J, with 8 bases in the middle. This CDR3 region has 13 residues. Germline-derived CDR1 and CDR2 are MNHEY and SMNVEV (reference sequence). CDR3 DNA sequence: TGTGCCAGCAGTTTATCTGGGCAGGCTGAAGCTTTCTTT. Protein product: CASSLSGQAEAFF.

J is TRBJ2-5 and V is TRBV6-5; possible D gene TRBD2, 7 bases. Germline CDR1 MNHEY, CDR2 SVGAGI. Between the trimmed V and J ends, which lost 6 bases and 4 bases, there was a span of 15 bases. The CDR3 length is 14 residues. CDR3 nucleotides: TGTGCCAGCAGCCCCGGTCGGGGGGCAGAGACCCAGTACTTC. Translating gives CASSPGRGAETQYF.

The genes are TRBV19 and TRBJ2-7; 8 bases align to TRBD1. With 6 bases clipped from V and 0 bases from J, the junction kept 4 bases outside the gene matches. Germline V gene sequence: CDR1 LNHDA, CDR2 SQIVND (reference sequence). This CDR3 contains 14 residues. Here the CDR3 DNA reads TGTGCCAGTAGCGCAGACAGGGGCTCCTACGAGCAGTACTTC. Its translation is CASSADRGSYEQYF.

The chain carries TRBV7-2 and TRBJ1-1, with 10 positions matching TRBD1. V shed 5 bases and J 2 bases; nucleotides not matched to a gene: 8. The length of the CDR3 is 16 residues. Germline-derived CDR1 and CDR2 are SGHTA and FQGNSA. The CDR3 DNA reads as TGTGCCAGCAGCCCGCTGGGACAGGGGCGAAACACTGAAGCTTTCTTT. It yields the protein CASSPLGQGRNTEAFF.

J is TRBJ2-3 and V is TRBV12-1; the table assigns TRBD2, which was not confirmed against the DNA. TRBV12-1 is marked as a pseudogene. The CDR3 is 16 residues long. The CDR3 bases are TGTGCCAGCTTCAACGGGACTAGCGGGAGATCGGATACGCAGTATTTT. This translates into CASFNGTSGRSDTQYF.

DNA of the CDR3: TGTGCCAGCTCACCAGTCGTAACTGAAGCTTTCTTT. This codes for CASSPVVTEAFF. This rearrangement joins TRBV18 to TRBJ1-1; no clear D. The germline gives CDR1 KGHSH, CDR2 LQKENI. The CDR3 spans 12 residues. V was pared by 2 bases and J by 5 bases, with 6 bases between. The variable domain in full, completed from reference TRBV18 and TRBJ1-1, reads NAGVMQNPRHLVRRRGQEARLRCSPMKGHSHVYWYRQLPEEGLKFMVYLQKENIIDESGMPKERFSAEFPKEGPSILRIQQVVRGDSAAYFCASSPVVTEAFFGQGTRLTVV.

The chain uses TRBV7-8 and TRBJ1-1; 7 bases line up with TRBD1. Losses at the gene ends were 1 base for V and 5 bases for J; bases not matched to a gene: 7. The CDR3 is 15 amino acids. Per the germline V gene, CDR1 is SGHVS and CDR2 is FQNEAQ. In DNA, the CDR3 is TGTGCCAGCAGCTTAGTTGTAGGGGGCTGGACTGAAGCTTTCTTT. This encodes CASSLVVGGWTEAFF.

This clone was recorded once. The V and J genes are TRBV9 and TRBJ1-1; the D gene is possibly TRBD1 (6 bases). Between the trimmed V and J ends, which lost 4 bases and 5 bases, there was a span of 15 bases. The germline gives CDR1 SGDLS, CDR2 YYNGEE. CDR3 length equals 14 residues. Here the CDR3 DNA reads TGTGCCAGCAGCAGCCGCGGGGGGCGTACTGAAGCTTTCTTT. Amino acids: CASSSRGGRTEAFF.

This clone has a handful of counts. The rearrangement uses TRBV5-1 and TRBJ2-1; D unresolved. The CDR3 length is 12 residues. Trimming took 2 bases from V and 10 from J, leaving 10 bases between them. The germline gives CDR1 SGHRS, CDR2 YFSETQ. In DNA form, the CDR3 reads TGCGCCAGCAGCTTCCGATCGGAGGAGCAGTTCTTC. It translates to CASSFRSEEQFF. Looking up the rest from reference TRBV5-1 and TRBJ2-1 gives the full variable domain: KAGVTQTPRYLIKTRGQQVTLSCSPISGHRSVSWYQQTPGQGLQFLFEYFSETQRNKGNFPGRFSGRQFSNSRSEMNVSTLELGDSALYLCASSFRSEEQFFGPGTRLTVL.

This chain joins TRBV7-8 and TRBJ2-3; 8 nucleotides match TRBD1. Germline V gene sequence: CDR1 SGHVS, CDR2 FQNEAQ. This CDR3 region has 14 residues. The ends lost 4 bases at V and 0 bases at J; junction bases unmatched: 0. The DNA of the CDR3 is TGTGCCAGCAGCTGGGACAGGAGCACAGATACGCAGTATTTT. Translating it yields CASSWDRSTDTQYF.

The rearrangement joins TRBV3-1 (or the pseudogene TRBV3-2) to TRBJ2-7; D is unclear. The CDR3 covers 15 residues. The V gene lost 2 bases and the J gene lost 5 bases, with 16 bases spanning the gap. CDR1 LGHDT and CDR2 YNNKEL come from the germline V gene (reference sequence). CDR3 in DNA: TGTGCCAGCAGCCAAAGTCTTCTAGTAGCCCACGAGCAGTACTTC. It translates to CASSQSLLVAHEQYF.

CDR3 protein: CASMSSNRERGEKLFF. As DNA, the CDR3 is TGCGCCAGCATGTCCTCCAATCGGGAGCGGGGTGAAAAACTGTTTTTT. The chain couples TRBV10-2 to TRBJ1-4; D is unclear. The CDR3 extends over 16 amino acids. Germline values: CDR1 WSHSY, CDR2 SAAADI. V shed 7 bases and J shed 7 bases, with 22 bases lying between them.

The chain uses TRBV7-2 and TRBJ1-1; D possibly corresponds to TRBD1 (5 bases). Trimming cost V 10 bases and J 1 base, with 7 bases left between them. The germline CDR1 and CDR2 sequences are SGHTA and FQGNSA. This CDR3 has 11 amino acids. For the CDR3, the DNA is TGTGCCATCGGGGGGAACACTGAAGCTTTCTTT. Its protein is CAIGGNTEAFF.

The chain is built from TRBV5-5 and TRBJ2-7; possible D gene TRBD1, 5 bases. The CDR3 is 14 amino acids. The V end was cut by 0 bases, the J end by 5 bases, with 12 bases between. Germline V gene lookup returns CDR1 SGHKS and CDR2 YYEKEE (reference sequence). This CDR3 is CASSLGQGYDEQYF. The CDR3 coding sequence is TGTGCCAGCAGCTTGGGTCAGGGCTACGACGAGCAGTACTTC.

This clone was found a few times. The chain combines TRBV12-1 with TRBJ1-5; TRBD1, the table's D call, lacks a check against the DNA. TRBV12-1 is listed as a pseudogene. This CDR3 is built from 19 residues. CDR3 region: CASSPQAHPGTGANQPQHF. The CDR3 nucleotides read TGTGCCAGCAGCCCGCAGGCCCATCCCGGGACAGGGGCGAACCAGCCCCAGCATTTT.

The V and J genes are TRBV5-4 and TRBJ2-1; the match to TRBD1 covers 8 bases. V lost 4 bases to trimming and J lost 5 bases; unmatched junction nucleotides: 8. CDR1 is SGHNT, CDR2 YYREEE, per germline (reference sequence). The CDR3 contains 15 residues. The chain's CDR3 is CASSLGQGSDNEQFF. CDR3 sequence (DNA): TGTGCCAGCAGCCTCGGACAGGGTAGCGACAATGAGCAGTTCTTC.

CDR3 sequence reads: CASSREQGSTDTQYF. The CDR3 region has the DNA TGTGCCAGCAGCCGGGAACAGGGGAGCACAGATACGCAGTATTTT. This chain joins TRBV7-3 and TRBJ2-3; TRBD1 aligns across 7 bases. CDR1 SGHTA and CDR2 FQGTGA come from the germline V gene. After removal of 5 bases from V and 0 bases from J, the junction contained 5 bases not matched to a gene. The CDR3 totals 15 residues.

V gene TRBV19 combines with J gene TRBJ1-4; D uncertain. Trimming removed 4 bases from V and 4 bases from J, with 10 bases in between. Germline CDR1 LNHDA, CDR2 SQIVND (reference sequence). CDR3 length: 14 residues. The chain's CDR3 is CASSRSQLNEKLFF. CDR3 coding DNA: TGTGCCAGTAGTAGGAGTCAACTTAATGAAAAACTGTTTTTT. Full variable domain (rest looked up from reference TRBV19 and TRBJ1-4): DGGITQSPKYLFRKEGQNVTLSCEQNLNHDAMYWYRQDPGQGLRLIYYSQIVNDFQKGDIAEGYSVSREKKESFPLTVTSAQKNPTAFYLCASSRSQLNEKLFFGSGTQLSVL.

This chain links TRBV19 with TRBJ1-1, with unresolved D. With 5 bases removed from V and 2 bases from J, the gap between germline ends came to 12 bases. Germline values: CDR1 LNHDA, CDR2 SQIVND (reference sequence). The CDR3 length is 14 residues. CDR3 region: CASSLGRDNTEAFF. The CDR3 DNA follows: TGTGCCAGTAGTCTAGGACGGGATAACACTGAAGCTTTCTTT. The full variable domain, completed using reference TRBV19 and TRBJ1-1, is DGGITQSPKYLFRKEGQNVTLSCEQNLNHDAMYWYRQDPGQGLRLIYYSQIVNDFQKGDIAEGYSVSREKKESFPLTVTSAQKNPTAFYLCASSLGRDNTEAFFGQGTRLTVV.

J is TRBJ2-7 and V is TRBV15, with 9 nucleotides matching TRBD1. V shed 0 bases, J shed 4 bases, and the junction held 7 bases outside the gene matches. Germline V gene data show CDR1 as LNHNV and CDR2 as YYDKDF (reference sequence). This CDR3 region has 16 residues. CDR3 nucleotide sequence: TGTGCCACCAGCAGAGATCGTGGACAGGGGACTTACGAGCAGTACTTC. It translates to CATSRDRGQGTYEQYF.

This sequence joins TRBV6-6 and TRBJ1-4; maybe TRBD1 (6 bases). Trimming pared 11 bases from V and 5 bases from J, leaving 15 bases between. CDR3 size: 13 residues. Per the germline V gene, CDR1 is MNHNY and CDR2 is SVGAGI (reference sequence). CDR3 amino acids: CAGAGAPNEKLFF. Here the CDR3 DNA reads TGTGCCGGGGCGGGGGCGCCAAATGAAAAACTGTTTTTT.

In DNA, the CDR3 is TGTGCCAGCAGCCAAGAAGAAACAGGGACGGGTGATGGCTACACCTTC. Amino acids: CASSQEETGTGDGYTF. The chain has TRBV3-1 (or the pseudogene TRBV3-2) and TRBJ1-2; possibly TRBD1 for D (6 bases). The CDR3 consists of 16 residues. Germline CDR1 LGHDT, CDR2 YNNKEL (reference sequence). V was shortened by 0 bases and J by 6 bases, with 17 bases between the two germline ends.

The rearrangement links TRBV6-5 to TRBJ1-1, with 7 positions matching TRBD1. The V gene's germline CDR1 is MNHEY and CDR2 SVGAGI. This CDR3 has 15 amino acids. V lost 6 bases, J lost 1 base, and 8 bases stayed unmatched. CDR3 in DNA: TGTGCCAGCAGAGATCCGGGACAGAAGAACACTGAAGCTTTCTTT. This translates into CASRDPGQKNTEAFF.